The present TCR beta chain was sequenced within a study of blood T cells in healthy people across ages. Healthy Caucasians from Russia aged roughly 6 to 90 served as donors. In germline, CDR1 is DFQATT, CDR2 SNEGSKA (reference sequence). Trimming at V came to 3 bases and at J to 0 bases, leaving 18 bases not matched to a gene. The length of the CDR3 is 19 residues. In its sample, this clonotype was seen a few times. The second PCR ran roughly 6 to 11 cycles with a sample-barcoded 5' primer and J-beta primers. TCRdb ran MiXCR on the 5' RACE reads and lists one entry per CDR3 protein. The sample holds roughly 800,000 distinct CDR3 sequences, around 36% seen once.

What was sequenced was blood. The sequence was obtained from a young man in good health. The V call is TRBV20-1, the J call TRBJ2-3; 7 nucleotides match TRBD2. The CDR3 loop reads CSASGGEGTARGSTDTQYF. In DNA form, the CDR3 reads TGCAGTGCTAGTGGCGGGGAGGGAACCGCTCGAGGGAGCACAGATACGCAGTATTTT.